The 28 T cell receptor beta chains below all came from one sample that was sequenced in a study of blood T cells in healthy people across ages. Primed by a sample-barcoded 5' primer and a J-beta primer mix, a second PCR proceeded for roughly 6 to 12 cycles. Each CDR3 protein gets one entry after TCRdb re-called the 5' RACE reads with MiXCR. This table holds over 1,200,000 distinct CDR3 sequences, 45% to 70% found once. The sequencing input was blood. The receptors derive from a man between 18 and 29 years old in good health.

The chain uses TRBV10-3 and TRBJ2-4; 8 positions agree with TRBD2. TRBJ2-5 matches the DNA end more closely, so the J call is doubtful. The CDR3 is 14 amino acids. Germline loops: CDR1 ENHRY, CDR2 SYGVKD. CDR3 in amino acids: CAISRGGRQETQYF. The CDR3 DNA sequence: TGTGCCATCAGTCGGGGGGGCCGACAAGAGACCCAGTACTTC.

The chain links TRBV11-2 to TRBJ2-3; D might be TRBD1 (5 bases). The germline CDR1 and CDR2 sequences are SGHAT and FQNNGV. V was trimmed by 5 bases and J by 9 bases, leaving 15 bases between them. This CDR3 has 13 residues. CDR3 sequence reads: CASSPHRQSTQYF. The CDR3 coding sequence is TGTGCCAGCAGCCCACACAGACAGTCGACGCAGTATTTT.

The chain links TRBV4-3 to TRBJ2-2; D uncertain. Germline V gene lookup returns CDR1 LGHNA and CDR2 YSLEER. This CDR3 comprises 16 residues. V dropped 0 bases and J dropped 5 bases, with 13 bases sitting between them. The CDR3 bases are TGCGCCAGCAGCCAAGATAGAGCCAGCTTAACCGGGGAGCTGTTTTTT. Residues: CASSQDRASLTGELFF.

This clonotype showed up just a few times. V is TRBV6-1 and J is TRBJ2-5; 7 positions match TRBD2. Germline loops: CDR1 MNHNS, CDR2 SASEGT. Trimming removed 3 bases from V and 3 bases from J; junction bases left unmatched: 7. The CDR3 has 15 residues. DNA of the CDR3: TGTGCCAGCAGTGACGGGGGGAGAGGGGAAGAGACCCAGTACTTC. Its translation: CASSDGGRGEETQYF.

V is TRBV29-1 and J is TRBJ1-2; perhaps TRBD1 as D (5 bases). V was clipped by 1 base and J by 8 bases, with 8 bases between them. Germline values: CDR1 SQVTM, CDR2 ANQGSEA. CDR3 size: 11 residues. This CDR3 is CSVEVGQGYTF. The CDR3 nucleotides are TGCAGCGTTGAAGTTGGACAAGGCTACACCTTC.

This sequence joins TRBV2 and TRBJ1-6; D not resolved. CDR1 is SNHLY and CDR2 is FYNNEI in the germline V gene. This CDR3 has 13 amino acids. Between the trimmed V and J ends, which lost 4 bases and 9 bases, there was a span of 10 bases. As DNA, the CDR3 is TGTGCCAGCAGTGTAGAAGGGTTTTCACCCCTCCACTTT. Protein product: CASSVEGFSPLHF.

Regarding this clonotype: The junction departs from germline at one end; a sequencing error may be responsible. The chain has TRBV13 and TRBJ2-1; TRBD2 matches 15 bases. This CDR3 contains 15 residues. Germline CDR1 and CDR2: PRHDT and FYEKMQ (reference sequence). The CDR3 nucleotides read TGTGCCACCAGCCCGGGGACTAGCGGGAGGAGGGAGCAGTTCTTC. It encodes CATSPGTSGRREQFF.

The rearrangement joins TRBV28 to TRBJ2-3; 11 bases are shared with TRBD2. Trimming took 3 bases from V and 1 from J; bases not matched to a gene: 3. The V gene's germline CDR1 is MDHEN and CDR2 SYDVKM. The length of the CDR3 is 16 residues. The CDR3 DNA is TGTGCCAGCAGTTTTAGCGGGGGGGAAGGCACAGATACGCAGTATTTT. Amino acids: CASSFSGGEGTDTQYF.

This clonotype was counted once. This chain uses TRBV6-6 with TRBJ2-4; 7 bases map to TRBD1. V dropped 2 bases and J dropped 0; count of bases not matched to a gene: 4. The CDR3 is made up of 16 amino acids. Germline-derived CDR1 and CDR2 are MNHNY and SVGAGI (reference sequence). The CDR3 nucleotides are TGTGCCAGCAGTTACGGGACAGAACTAGCCAAAAACATTCAGTACTTC. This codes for CASSYGTELAKNIQYF.

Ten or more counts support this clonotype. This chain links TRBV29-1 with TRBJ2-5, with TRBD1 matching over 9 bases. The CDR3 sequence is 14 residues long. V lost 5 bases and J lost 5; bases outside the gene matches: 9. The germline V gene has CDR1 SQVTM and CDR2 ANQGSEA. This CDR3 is CSVKQGANSETQYF. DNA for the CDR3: TGCAGCGTTAAACAGGGGGCGAACAGTGAGACCCAGTACTTC.

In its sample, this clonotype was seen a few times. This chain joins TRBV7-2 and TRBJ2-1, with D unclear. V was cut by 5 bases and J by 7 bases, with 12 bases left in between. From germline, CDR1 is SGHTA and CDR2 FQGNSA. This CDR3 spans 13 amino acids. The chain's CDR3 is CASSRAGLNEQFF. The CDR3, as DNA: TGTGCCAGCAGCAGGGCCGGTTTGAATGAGCAGTTCTTC.

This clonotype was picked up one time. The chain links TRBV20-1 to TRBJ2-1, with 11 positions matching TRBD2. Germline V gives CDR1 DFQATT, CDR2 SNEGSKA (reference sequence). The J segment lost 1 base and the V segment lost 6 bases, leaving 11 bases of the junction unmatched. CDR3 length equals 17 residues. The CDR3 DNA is TGCAGTGCCGAGGCCCTAGCGGGGGGTCGGTCCTACAATGAGCAGTTCTTC. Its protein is CSAEALAGGRSYNEQFF.

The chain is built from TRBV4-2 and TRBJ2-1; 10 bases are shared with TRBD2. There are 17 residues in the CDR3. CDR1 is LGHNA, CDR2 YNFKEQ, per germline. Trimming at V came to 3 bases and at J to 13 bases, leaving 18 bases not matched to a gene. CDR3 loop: CASSQESGTSDRLGQFF. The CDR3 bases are TGTGCCAGCAGCCAGGAATCCGGGACTAGCGATAGGTTGGGCCAGTTCTTC.

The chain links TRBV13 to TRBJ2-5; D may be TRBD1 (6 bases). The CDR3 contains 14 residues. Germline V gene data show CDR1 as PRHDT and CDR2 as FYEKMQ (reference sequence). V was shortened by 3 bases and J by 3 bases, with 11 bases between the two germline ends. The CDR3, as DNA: TGTGCCAGCAGCTTTGCCGGGACAAAAGAGACCCAGTACTTC. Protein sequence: CASSFAGTKETQYF.

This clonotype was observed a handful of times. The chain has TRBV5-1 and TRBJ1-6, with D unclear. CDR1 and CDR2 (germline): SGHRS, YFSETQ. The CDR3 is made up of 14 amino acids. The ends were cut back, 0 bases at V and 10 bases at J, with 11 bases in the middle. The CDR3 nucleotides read TGCGCCAGCAGCTTGGCAGGATATGGATCACCCCTCCACTTT. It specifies CASSLAGYGSPLHF.

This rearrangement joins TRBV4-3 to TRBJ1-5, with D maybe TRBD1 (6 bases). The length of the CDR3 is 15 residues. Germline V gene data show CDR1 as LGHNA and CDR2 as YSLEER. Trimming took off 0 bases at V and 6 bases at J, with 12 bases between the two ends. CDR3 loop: CASSQDVSGAQPQHF. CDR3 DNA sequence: TGCGCCAGCAGCCAAGATGTTTCAGGGGCTCAGCCCCAGCATTTT.

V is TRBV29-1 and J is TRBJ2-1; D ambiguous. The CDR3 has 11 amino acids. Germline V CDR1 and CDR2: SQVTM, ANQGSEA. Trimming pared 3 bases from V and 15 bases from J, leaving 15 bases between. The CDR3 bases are TGCAGCGTTGAGGGTGGAGAGTTTTGGTTCTTC. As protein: CSVEGGEFWFF.

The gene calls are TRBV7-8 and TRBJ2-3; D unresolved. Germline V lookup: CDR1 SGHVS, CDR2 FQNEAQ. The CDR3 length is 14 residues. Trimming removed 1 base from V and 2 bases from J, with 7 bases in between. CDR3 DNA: TGTGCCAGCAGCTTAGGTGACAACACAGATACGCAGTATTTT. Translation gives CASSLGDNTDTQYF.

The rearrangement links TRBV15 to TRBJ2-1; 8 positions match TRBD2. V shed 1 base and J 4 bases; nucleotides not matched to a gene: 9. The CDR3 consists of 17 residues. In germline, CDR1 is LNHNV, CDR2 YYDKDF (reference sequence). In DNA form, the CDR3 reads TGTGCCACCAGCAGAGTCCGAACTAGCGGTAGATACAATGAGCAGTTCTTC. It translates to CATSRVRTSGRYNEQFF.

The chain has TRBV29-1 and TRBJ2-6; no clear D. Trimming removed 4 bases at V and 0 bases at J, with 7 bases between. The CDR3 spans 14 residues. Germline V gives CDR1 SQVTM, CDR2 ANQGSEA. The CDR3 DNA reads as TGCAGCGTTGGTCAGGTCTCTGGGGCCAACGTCCTGACTTTC. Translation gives CSVGQVSGANVLTF.

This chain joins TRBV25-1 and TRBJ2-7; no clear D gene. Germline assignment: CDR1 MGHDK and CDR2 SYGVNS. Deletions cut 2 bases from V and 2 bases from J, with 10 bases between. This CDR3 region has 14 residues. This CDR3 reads CASSEKAGTYEQYF. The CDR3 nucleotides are TGTGCCAGCAGTGAAAAGGCCGGTACCTACGAGCAGTACTTC.

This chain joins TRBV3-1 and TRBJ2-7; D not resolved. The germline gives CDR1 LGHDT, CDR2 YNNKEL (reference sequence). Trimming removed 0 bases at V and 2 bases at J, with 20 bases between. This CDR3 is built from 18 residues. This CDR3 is CASSQEGFSPTYPYEQYF. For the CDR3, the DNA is TGTGCCAGCAGCCAAGAGGGATTTAGCCCCACATATCCCTACGAGCAGTACTTC.

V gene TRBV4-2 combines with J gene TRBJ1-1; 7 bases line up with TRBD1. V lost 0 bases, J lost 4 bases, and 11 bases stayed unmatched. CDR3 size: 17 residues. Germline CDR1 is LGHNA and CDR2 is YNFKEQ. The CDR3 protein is CASSQDNRYRGGTEAFF. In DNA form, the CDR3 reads TGTGCCAGCAGCCAAGATAATAGGTACAGGGGAGGCACTGAAGCTTTCTTT.

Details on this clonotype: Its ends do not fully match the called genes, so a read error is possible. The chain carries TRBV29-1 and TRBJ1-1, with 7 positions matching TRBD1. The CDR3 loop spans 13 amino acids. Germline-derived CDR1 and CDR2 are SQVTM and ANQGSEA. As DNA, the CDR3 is TGCGGCGCGGGAGGACAGGCGAACACTGGAGCTTTCTTT. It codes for CGAGGQANTGAFF. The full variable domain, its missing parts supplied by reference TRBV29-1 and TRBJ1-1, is SAVISQKPSRDICQRGTSLTIQCQVDSQVTMMFWYRQQPGQSLTLIATANQGSEATYESGFVIDKFPISRPNLTFSTLTVSNMSPEDSSIYLCGAGGQANTGAFFGQGTRLTVV.

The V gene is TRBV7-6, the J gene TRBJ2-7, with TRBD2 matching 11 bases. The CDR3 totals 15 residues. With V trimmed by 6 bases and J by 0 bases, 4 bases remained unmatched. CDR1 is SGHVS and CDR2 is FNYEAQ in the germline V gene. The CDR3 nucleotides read TGTGCCAGCAGGGAAGGGACTAGCGGCTCCTACGAGCAGTACTTC. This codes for CASREGTSGSYEQYF.

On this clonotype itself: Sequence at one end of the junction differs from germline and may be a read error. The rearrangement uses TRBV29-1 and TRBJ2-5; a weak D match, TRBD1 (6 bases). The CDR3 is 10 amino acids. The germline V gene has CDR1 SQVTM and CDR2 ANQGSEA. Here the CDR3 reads CSVQDSVQYF. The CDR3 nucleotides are TGTAGCGTCCAGGACAGCGTTCAGTACTTC.

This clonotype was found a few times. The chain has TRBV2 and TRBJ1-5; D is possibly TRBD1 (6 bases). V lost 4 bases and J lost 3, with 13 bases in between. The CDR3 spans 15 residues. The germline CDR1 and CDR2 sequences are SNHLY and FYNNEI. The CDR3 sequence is CASSVGRGTNQPQHF. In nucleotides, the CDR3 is TGTGCCAGCAGTGTGGGCAGGGGTACCAATCAGCCCCAGCATTTT. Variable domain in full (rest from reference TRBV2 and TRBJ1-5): EPEVTQTPSHQVTQMGQEVILRCVPISNHLYFYWYRQILGQKVEFLVSFYNNEISEKSEIFDDQFSVERPDGSNFTLKIRSTKLEDSAMYFCASSVGRGTNQPQHFGDGTRLSIL.

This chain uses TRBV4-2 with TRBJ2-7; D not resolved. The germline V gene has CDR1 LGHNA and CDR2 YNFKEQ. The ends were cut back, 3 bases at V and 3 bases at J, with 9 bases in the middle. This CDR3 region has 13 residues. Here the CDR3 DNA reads TGTGCCAGCAGCCATGAGACCCACTACGAGCAGTACTTC. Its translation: CASSHETHYEQYF.